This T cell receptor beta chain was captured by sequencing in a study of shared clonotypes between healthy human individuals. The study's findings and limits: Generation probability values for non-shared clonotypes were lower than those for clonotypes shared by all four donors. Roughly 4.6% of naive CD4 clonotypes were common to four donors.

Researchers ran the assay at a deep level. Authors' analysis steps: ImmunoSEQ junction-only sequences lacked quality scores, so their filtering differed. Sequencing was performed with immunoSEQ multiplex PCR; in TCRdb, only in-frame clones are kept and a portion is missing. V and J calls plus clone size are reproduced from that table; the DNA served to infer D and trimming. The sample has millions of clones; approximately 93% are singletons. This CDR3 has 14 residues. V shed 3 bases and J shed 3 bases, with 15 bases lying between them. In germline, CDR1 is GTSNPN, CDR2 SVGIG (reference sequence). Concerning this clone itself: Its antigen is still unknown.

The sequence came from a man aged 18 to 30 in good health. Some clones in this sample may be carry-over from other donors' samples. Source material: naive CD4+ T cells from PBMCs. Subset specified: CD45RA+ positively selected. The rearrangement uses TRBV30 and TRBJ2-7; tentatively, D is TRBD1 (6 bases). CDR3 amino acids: CAWSHRDSRYEQYF. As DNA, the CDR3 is TGTGCCTGGAGCCACAGGGATAGCCGCTACGAGCAGTACTTC.